The T cell receptor beta chain described here comes from a study of T cells of healthy individuals. Each CDR3 protein is one row after TCRdb ran MiXCR on the 5' RACE reads. This sample has about 82,000 distinct CDR3 sequences; about 4.8% occur once, and the top ten carry roughly 7.5%. This CDR3 region has 13 residues. V lost 4 bases and J 0 bases, leaving 8 bases between the germline ends. Germline V CDR1 and CDR2: SQVTM, ANQGSEA. This clonotype was detected many times. V is TRBV29-1 and J is TRBJ2-3; D remains unclear. The sequence derives from a female donor in good health. This CDR3 reads CSVVQSSTDTQYF. The CDR3 bases are TGCAGCGTTGTACAGTCTAGCACAGATACGCAGTATTTT.